Listed here are 14 T cell receptor beta chains from one sample, sequenced in a study of Ad26.COV2.S vaccination and SARS-CoV-2 variants. TCRdb's copy holds only in-frame clones and misses some; the assay was immunoSEQ multiplex PCR. The top ten clones hold 2.1% of a sample with 300,000 to 350,000 clones, 85% of them seen once. Treatment specified: around 19 received Ad26.COV2.S at low or high dose, single or two shots; roughly 5 received placebo; per-sample allocation not given. At day 63 after the first vaccine or placebo injection, samples were drawn. The source material was peripheral blood, sampled in a trial of Ad26.COV2.S vaccine versus placebo. The origin of the receptors is a person aged 18-60 years who received the Ad26.COV2.S COVID-19 vaccine or a placebo.

To note about this clone: Within the sample, other DNA sequences also encode this same CDR3. This chain links TRBV28 with TRBJ1-4; 10 nucleotides agree with TRBD1. Germline lookup yields CDR1 MDHEN and CDR2 SYDVKM. CDR3 size: 14 residues. The ends lost 2 bases at V and 8 bases at J; junction bases unmatched: 2. In nucleotides, the CDR3 is TGTGCCAGCAGTTTAGACAGGGGGCGCGAAAAACTGTTTTTT. This codes for CASSLDRGREKLFF.

The chain employs TRBV15 and TRBJ1-1; no clear D gene. The CDR3 totals 14 residues. Trimming removed 0 bases at V and 7 bases at J, with 12 bases between. Germline V gene sequence: CDR1 LNHNV, CDR2 YYDKDF (reference sequence). CDR3 DNA sequence: TGTGCCACCAGCAGAGATCGAGCTGGGCGTGAAGCTTTCTTT. Residues: CATSRDRAGREAFF.

This rearrangement joins TRBV2 to TRBJ2-1, with 11 bases that match TRBD2. The CDR3 runs to 16 residues. Germline CDR1 is SNHLY and CDR2 is FYNNEI. The J segment lost 5 bases and the V segment lost 6 bases, leaving 9 bases of the junction unmatched. This CDR3 is CASRTASGGQNNEQFF. The CDR3 nucleotides read TGTGCCAGCAGAACCGCTAGCGGGGGGCAGAACAATGAGCAGTTCTTC.

The chain combines TRBV6-2 or TRBV6-3 with TRBJ1-2; tentatively, D is TRBD1 (5 bases). The CDR3 extends over 13 amino acids. Germline V lookup: CDR1 MNHEY, CDR2 SVGEGT. The V end was cut by 5 bases, the J end by 4 bases, with 11 bases between. In DNA form, the CDR3 reads TGTGCCAGCAGTAATGAACAGGTCTATGGCTACACCTTC. As protein: CASSNEQVYGYTF.

The chain has TRBV9 and TRBJ2-3; D remains ambiguous. Germline assignment: CDR1 SGDLS and CDR2 YYNGEE. V was trimmed by 1 base and J by 2 bases, leaving 5 bases between them. CDR3 size: 13 residues. CDR3 amino acids: CASSVTNTDTQYF. CDR3 DNA: TGTGCCAGCAGCGTAACAAACACAGATACGCAGTATTTT.

This rearrangement joins TRBV3-1 (or the pseudogene TRBV3-2) to TRBJ2-5, with D perhaps matching TRBD1 (6 bases). V was cut by 0 bases and J by 2 bases, with 10 bases left in between. The CDR3 runs 15 residues. The germline V gene encodes CDR1 LGHDT and CDR2 YNNKEL (reference sequence). Here the CDR3 reads CASSQDTGLQETQYF. For the CDR3, the DNA is TGTGCCAGCAGCCAAGATACAGGGCTGCAAGAGACCCAGTACTTC.

This clone has just one count. The V call is TRBV12-2, the J call TRBJ2-3; the DNA was not used to check the table's D call, TRBD2. TRBV12-2 is flagged as a pseudogene. This CDR3 comprises 14 residues. The CDR3 sequence is CASRRTSGTDTQYF. CDR3 sequence (DNA): TGTGCAAGTCGCCGGACTAGCGGGACAGATACGCAGTATTTT.

The table lists this clone with a count of one. The gene calls are TRBV5-1 and TRBJ2-3, with D unresolved. CDR1 SGHRS and CDR2 YFSETQ come from the germline V gene. The CDR3 is 13 residues long. The V and J ends lost 4 bases and 8 bases respectively, with 14 bases between them. The CDR3 region is CASSADPSGTQYF. In nucleotides, the CDR3 is TGCGCCAGCAGCGCCGACCCCTCGGGTACGCAGTATTTT.

The chain combines TRBV6-5 with TRBJ1-5, with D possibly TRBD1 on 5 matching bases. Trimming took off 6 bases at V and 0 bases at J, with 12 bases between the two ends. Germline values: CDR1 MNHEY, CDR2 SVGAGI. This CDR3 contains 15 residues. DNA for the CDR3: TGTGCCAGCAGCTGGGGCACCGATAGCAATCAGCCCCAGCATTTT. It specifies CASSWGTDSNQPQHF.

The V gene is TRBV18, the J gene TRBJ2-7; D is possibly TRBD2 (8 bases). This CDR3 has 14 amino acids. Germline-derived CDR1 and CDR2 are KGHSH and LQKENI. Trimming removed 6 bases from V and 3 bases from J, with 15 bases in between. As DNA, the CDR3 is TGTGCCAGCTCCCCGGGAGGGGGCGTCTACGAGCAGTACTTC. Protein product: CASSPGGGVYEQYF.

For this clone: Its ends do not fully match the called genes, so a read error is possible. The V and J genes are TRBV4-2 and TRBJ1-2; TRBD1 might be the D (6 bases). Per the germline V gene, CDR1 is LGHNA and CDR2 is YNFKEQ. The CDR3 is made up of 15 amino acids. The DNA for the CDR3 is TGTGTCAGCAGCCTACGGACAACAGGGAGAGAGGGCTACACCTTC. Encoded protein: CVSSLRTTGREGYTF.

This chain links TRBV6-1 with TRBJ1-3, with no clear D. With 3 bases removed from V and 1 base from J, the gap between germline ends came to 10 bases. The CDR3 has 15 residues. Germline CDR1 is MNHNS and CDR2 is SASEGT. The CDR3 protein is CASSEAGPSGNTIYF. Here the CDR3 DNA reads TGTGCCAGCAGTGAGGCAGGTCCTTCTGGAAACACCATATATTTT.

The chain combines TRBV7-8 with TRBJ1-6, with no clear D. This CDR3 has 16 amino acids. Deletions cut 6 bases from V and 0 bases from J, with 12 bases between. Germline lookup yields CDR1 SGHVS and CDR2 FQNEAQ. The CDR3 DNA follows: TGTGCCAGCAGGTTGGAGGGAAGCTCCTATAATTCACCCCTCCACTTT. Amino acid sequence: CASRLEGSSYNSPLHF.

This clone was seen only once. The chain recombines TRBV6-6 with TRBJ2-3, with 9 bases lining up with TRBD2. The CDR3 is 17 amino acids. Germline lookup yields CDR1 MNHNY and CDR2 SVGAGI (reference sequence). J lost 6 bases, V lost 5 bases, and 15 bases had no gene match. CDR3 amino acids: CASSPLAAGGLRDTQYF. CDR3 sequence (DNA): TGTGCCAGCAGTCCGCTCGCTGCGGGGGGGCTCAGGGATACGCAGTATTTT.